This passage covers 13 T cell receptor beta chains from one sample sequenced in a study of T cell repertoires in cytomegalovirus infection. One entry per CDR3 protein, called by TCRdb with MiXCR from the reads. The data contain about 180,000 distinct CDR3 sequences, around an eighth of them seen just once; the ten biggest clones take up around 27%. Sequencing was performed on PBMCs. The receptors here all came from a human donor in good health (CMV status not recorded). Some clones in this sample may be carry-over from other donors' samples.

The rearrangement uses TRBV25-1 and TRBJ2-7; no clear D gene. The V gene's germline CDR1 is MGHDK and CDR2 SYGVNS. The V end was cut by 1 base, the J end by 3 bases, with 7 bases between. CDR3 length: 13 residues. CDR3 DNA sequence: TGTGCCAGCAGTGAATTCGTAAGCTACGAGCAGTACTTC. Its protein is CASSEFVSYEQYF.

This chain uses TRBV11-1 with TRBJ2-1; D call uncertain. This CDR3 is built from 15 residues. Looked up from germline, CDR1 is SGHAT and CDR2 is FQDESV (reference sequence). The V and J ends lost 5 bases and 3 bases respectively, with 14 bases between them. The CDR3 DNA reads as TGTGCCAGCAGCAAAAAAGCCCCCCTCTACAATGAGCAGTTCTTC. Translated, it gives CASSKKAPLYNEQFF.

This clonotype was recorded at least ten times. The chain combines TRBV6-6 with TRBJ1-2; D gene uncertain. Germline V gene sequence: CDR1 MNHNY, CDR2 SVGAGI (reference sequence). Trimming cost V 5 bases and J 2 bases, with 9 bases left between them. CDR3 size: 13 residues. The CDR3 loop is CASSLDGNYGYTF. The CDR3 nucleotides are TGTGCCAGCAGTCTGGACGGAAACTATGGCTACACCTTC.

Ten or more counts support this clonotype. The CDR3 loop is CASSLGVGARQPQHF. CDR3 sequence (DNA): TGTGCCAGCAGCTTAGGAGTGGGGGCGCGGCAGCCCCAGCATTTT. The chain employs TRBV7-9 and TRBJ1-5; D is possibly TRBD1 (6 bases). This CDR3 is built from 15 residues. Germline assignment: CDR1 SEHNR and CDR2 FQNEAQ (reference sequence). V gave up 1 base and J gave up 7 bases, with 14 bases separating them.

This clonotype was recorded many times. CDR3 sequence (DNA): TGTGCCAGCAGCTTAACACAGGTATACAATGAGCAGTTCTTC. This gives the protein CASSLTQVYNEQFF. The chain uses TRBV7-2 and TRBJ2-1; D is possibly TRBD1 (5 bases). V was cut by 2 bases and J by 4 bases, with 9 bases left in between. CDR1 and CDR2 from the germline V gene are SGHTA and FQGNSA. CDR3 length equals 14 residues. Drawing the rest from reference TRBV7-2 and TRBJ2-1, the complete variable domain is GAGVSQSPSNKVTEKGKDVELRCDPISGHTALYWYRQSLGQGLEFLIYFQGNSAPDKSGLPSDRFSAERTGGSVSTLTIQRTQQEDSAVYLCASSLTQVYNEQFFGPGTRLTVL.

This clonotype came up many times. This sequence joins TRBV28 and TRBJ2-5; D possibly matches TRBD1 or TRBD2 (5 bases each). The CDR3 is made up of 15 amino acids. The V gene's germline CDR1 is MDHEN and CDR2 SYDVKM. The V end was cut by 2 bases, the J end by 2 bases, with 12 bases between. Written as DNA, the CDR3 is TGTGCCAGCAGTTTAAGGAGGACACGACAAGAGACCCAGTACTTC. Translated, it gives CASSLRRTRQETQYF.

The chain employs TRBV7-9 and TRBJ2-5, with D hard to call. Trimming took off 5 bases at V and 5 bases at J, with 12 bases between the two ends. CDR1 and CDR2 (germline): SEHNR, FQNEAQ (reference sequence). The CDR3 length is 13 residues. DNA for the CDR3: TGTGCCAGCAGCCCTGAAGGTGATGAGACCCAGTACTTC. It translates to CASSPEGDETQYF. The complete variable domain, with remaining parts taken from reference TRBV7-9 and TRBJ2-5, reads DTGVSQNPRHKITKRGQNVTFRCDPISEHNRLYWYRQTLGQGPEFLTYFQNEAQLEKSRLLSDRFSAERPKGSFSTLEIQRTEQGDSAMYLCASSPEGDETQYFGPGTRLLVL.

This clonotype was seen repeatedly, ten times or more. The V and J genes are TRBV6-2 or TRBV6-3 and TRBJ2-1; D possibly corresponds to TRBD2 (6 bases). This CDR3 is built from 15 residues. V lost 7 bases to trimming and J lost 6 bases, with 19 bases between them. The V gene's germline CDR1 is MNHEY and CDR2 SVGEGT. The CDR3 DNA is TGTGCCAGCAAATCGAGTGGGGGGAGTATCAATGAGCAGTTCTTC. Translation gives CASKSSGGSINEQFF.

This clonotype was recorded only once. A much larger clone differs from this one at a single base, so this may be a read error. The J gene is TRBJ1-4, the V gene TRBV20-1, with 9 bases aligning to TRBD1. Germline assignment: CDR1 DFQATT and CDR2 SNEGSKA (reference sequence). V lost 1 base to trimming and J lost 10 bases; unmatched junction nucleotides: 13. The CDR3 is made up of 16 amino acids. The chain's CDR3 is CSARGQGQGKLGKLFF. As DNA, the CDR3 is TGCAGTGCTAGAGGCCAAGGACAGGGGAAACTTGGAAAACTGTTTTTT.

This clonotype was detected many times. The rearrangement uses TRBV6-2 or TRBV6-3 and TRBJ2-1; possible D gene TRBD2, 5 bases. This CDR3 has 16 amino acids. CDR1 and CDR2 (germline): MNHEY, SVGEGT. V was cut by 0 bases and J by 5 bases, with 14 bases left in between. CDR3 region: CASSYSGLNRDNEQFF. The CDR3 nucleotides are TGTGCCAGCAGTTACTCCGGACTCAACCGAGACAATGAGCAGTTCTTC.

The sample holds a few counts of this clonotype. The chain is built from TRBV10-3 and TRBJ2-7; D gene unclear. The CDR3 sequence is 14 residues long. V gave up 2 bases and J gave up 0 bases, with 8 bases separating them. Per the germline V gene, CDR1 is ENHRY and CDR2 is SYGVKD. CDR3 DNA sequence: TGTGCCATCAGTGAGACAGTAATCTCCTACGAGCAGTACTTC. This gives the protein CAISETVISYEQYF.

J is TRBJ2-1 and V is TRBV5-4, with 7 bases that match TRBD2. Looked up from germline, CDR1 is SGHNT and CDR2 is YYREEE (reference sequence). This CDR3 comprises 13 residues. The trim removed 9 bases at V and 7 bases at J, leaving 10 bases unmatched. The CDR3 DNA reads TGTGCCATAGCGGCGGGAGCATTTAATGAGCAGTTCTTC. Protein product: CAIAAGAFNEQFF. Supplemented by reference TRBV5-4 and TRBJ2-1, the full variable domain reads ETGVTQSPTHLIKTRGQQVTLRCSSQSGHNTVSWYQQALGQGPQFIFQYYREEENGRGNFPPRFSGLQFPNYSSELNVNALELDDSALYLCAIAAGAFNEQFFGPGTRLTVL.

This clonotype was found many times. The J gene is TRBJ2-1, the V gene TRBV7-3; 11 bases fit TRBD2. Germline CDR1 reads SGHTA; CDR2 reads FQGTGA. The junction had 10 bases not matched to a gene; V was cut back by 5 bases and J by 1 base. The CDR3 runs to 18 residues. The CDR3 is CASSQGLAGGKSYNEQFF. DNA for the CDR3: TGTGCCAGCAGCCAAGGGCTAGCGGGGGGAAAGTCCTACAATGAGCAGTTCTTC.